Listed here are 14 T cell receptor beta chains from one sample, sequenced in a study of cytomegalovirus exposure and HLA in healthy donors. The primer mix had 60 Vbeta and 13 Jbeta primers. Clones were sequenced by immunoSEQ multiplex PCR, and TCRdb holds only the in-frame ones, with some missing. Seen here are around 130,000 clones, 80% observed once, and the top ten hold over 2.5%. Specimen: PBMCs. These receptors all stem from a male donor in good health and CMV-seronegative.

CDR3 sequence reads: CASSLQGFGEAFF. For the CDR3, the DNA is TGTGCCAGCAGCTTACAGGGTTTTGGTGAAGCTTTCTTT. This chain connects TRBV11-2 to TRBJ1-1; a weak D match, TRBD1 (5 bases). This CDR3 spans 13 amino acids. The germline CDR1 and CDR2 sequences are SGHAT and FQNNGV. V lost 2 bases, J lost 7 bases, and 11 bases lay in between.

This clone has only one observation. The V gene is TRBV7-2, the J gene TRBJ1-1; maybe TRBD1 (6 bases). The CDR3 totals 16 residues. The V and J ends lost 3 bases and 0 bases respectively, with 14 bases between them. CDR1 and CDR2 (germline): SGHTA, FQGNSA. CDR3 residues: CASSFGQIRLNTEAFF. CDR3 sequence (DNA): TGTGCCAGCAGCTTCGGACAGATCAGGCTGAACACTGAAGCTTTCTTT. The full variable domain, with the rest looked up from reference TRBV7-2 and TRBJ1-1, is GAGVSQSPSNKVTEKGKDVELRCDPISGHTALYWYRQSLGQGLEFLIYFQGNSAPDKSGLPSDRFSAERTGGSVSTLTIQRTQQEDSAVYLCASSFGQIRLNTEAFFGQGTRLTVV.

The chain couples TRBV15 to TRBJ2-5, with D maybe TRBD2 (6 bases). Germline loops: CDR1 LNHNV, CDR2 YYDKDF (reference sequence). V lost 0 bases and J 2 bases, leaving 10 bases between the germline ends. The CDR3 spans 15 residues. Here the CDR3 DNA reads TGTGCCACCAGCAGAGATAGGAGGGATCAAGAGACCCAGTACTTC. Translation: CATSRDRRDQETQYF.

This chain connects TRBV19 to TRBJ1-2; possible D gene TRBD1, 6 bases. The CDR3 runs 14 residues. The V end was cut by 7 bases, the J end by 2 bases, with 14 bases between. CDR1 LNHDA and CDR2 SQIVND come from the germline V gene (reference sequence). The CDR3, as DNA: TGTGCCAGTATGGTTGGGGGCCGAAACTATGGCTACACCTTC. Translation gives CASMVGGRNYGYTF.

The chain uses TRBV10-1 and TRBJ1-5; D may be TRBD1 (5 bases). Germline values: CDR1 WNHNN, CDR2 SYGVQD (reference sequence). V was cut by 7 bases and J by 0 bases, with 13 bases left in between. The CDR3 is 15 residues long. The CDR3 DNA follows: TGCGCCAGCATAGGCAGGGAGGGTAGCAATCAGCCCCAGCATTTT. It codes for CASIGREGSNQPQHF.

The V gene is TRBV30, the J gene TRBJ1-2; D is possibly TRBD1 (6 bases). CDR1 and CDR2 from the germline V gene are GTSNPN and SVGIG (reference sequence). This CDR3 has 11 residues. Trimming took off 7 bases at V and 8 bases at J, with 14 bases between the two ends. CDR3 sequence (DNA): TGTGCCTCAACAACAGGGTACGGCTACACCTTC. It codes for CASTTGYGYTF.

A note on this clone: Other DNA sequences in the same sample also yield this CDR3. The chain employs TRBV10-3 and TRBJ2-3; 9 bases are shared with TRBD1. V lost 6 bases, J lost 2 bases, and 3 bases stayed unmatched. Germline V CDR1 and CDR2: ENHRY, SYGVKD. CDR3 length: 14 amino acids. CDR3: CAISGTGTTDTQYF. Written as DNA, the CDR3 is TGTGCCATCAGCGGGACAGGGACCACAGATACGCAGTATTTT.

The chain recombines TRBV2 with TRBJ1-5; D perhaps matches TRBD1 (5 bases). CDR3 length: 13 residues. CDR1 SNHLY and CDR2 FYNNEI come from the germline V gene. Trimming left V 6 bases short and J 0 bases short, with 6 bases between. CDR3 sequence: CASSRDSNQPQHF. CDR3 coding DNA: TGTGCCAGCAGCAGGGATAGCAATCAGCCCCAGCATTTT.

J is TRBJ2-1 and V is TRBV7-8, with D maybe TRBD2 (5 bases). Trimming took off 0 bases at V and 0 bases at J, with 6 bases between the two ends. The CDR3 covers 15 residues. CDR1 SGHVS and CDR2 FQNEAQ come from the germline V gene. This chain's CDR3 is CASSLARGSYNEQFF. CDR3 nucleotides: TGTGCCAGCAGCTTAGCCCGGGGCTCCTACAATGAGCAGTTCTTC.

The CDR3 bases are TGTGCCAGCAGACCCGACAGTTACACCGGGGAGCTGTTTTTT. Its protein product is CASRPDSYTGELFF. This chain links TRBV28 with TRBJ2-2; D is possibly TRBD1 (5 bases). V lost 6 bases, J lost 3 bases, and 11 bases lay in between. The CDR3 totals 14 residues. Germline V gene sequence: CDR1 MDHEN, CDR2 SYDVKM.

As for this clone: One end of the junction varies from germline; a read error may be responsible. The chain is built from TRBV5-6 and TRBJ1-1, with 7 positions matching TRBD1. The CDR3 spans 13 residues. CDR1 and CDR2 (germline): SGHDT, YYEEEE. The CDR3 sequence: CASTAGTAFGSFF. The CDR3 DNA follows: TGTGCCAGCACCGCCGGGACAGCTTTTGGTTCGTTTTTT.

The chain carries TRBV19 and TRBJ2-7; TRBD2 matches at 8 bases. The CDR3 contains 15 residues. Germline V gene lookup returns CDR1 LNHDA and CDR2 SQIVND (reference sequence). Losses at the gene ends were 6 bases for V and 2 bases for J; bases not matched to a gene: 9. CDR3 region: CASRETSGFTYEQYF. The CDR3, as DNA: TGTGCCAGTAGGGAAACTAGCGGATTTACCTACGAGCAGTACTTC. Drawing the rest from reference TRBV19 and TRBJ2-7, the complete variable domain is DGGITQSPKYLFRKEGQNVTLSCEQNLNHDAMYWYRQDPGQGLRLIYYSQIVNDFQKGDIAEGYSVSREKKESFPLTVTSAQKNPTAFYLCASRETSGFTYEQYFGPGTRLTVT.

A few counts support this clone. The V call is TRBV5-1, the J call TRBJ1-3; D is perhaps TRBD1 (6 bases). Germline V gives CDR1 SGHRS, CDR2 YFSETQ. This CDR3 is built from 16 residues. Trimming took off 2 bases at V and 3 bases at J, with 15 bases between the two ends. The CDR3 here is CASSFAGANLGNTIYF. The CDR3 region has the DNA TGCGCCAGCAGCTTTGCAGGGGCCAATCTTGGAAACACCATATATTTT.

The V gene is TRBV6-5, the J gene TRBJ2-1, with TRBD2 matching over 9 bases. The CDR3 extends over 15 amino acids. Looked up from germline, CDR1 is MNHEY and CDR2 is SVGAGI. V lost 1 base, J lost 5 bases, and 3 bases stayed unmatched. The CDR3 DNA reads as TGTGCCAGCAGTTACTGGGCGGGGGGGCACAATGAGCAGTTCTTC. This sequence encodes CASSYWAGGHNEQFF.